This T cell receptor beta chain was sequenced for a study of T cells in Graves' hyperthyroidism and ophthalmopathy (dated by TCRdb to between 2019 and 2020). Notes on the research overall: Peripheral blood was sampled at the time of initial diagnosis, prior to any treatment. The 85 to 100 discovery patients were randomly split 7:3 into training and test sets. In about six Graves' hyperthyroidism patients, the study also compared T-cell repertoires from thyroid tissue with T-cell repertoires from blood. An independent validation cohort of 18 to 20 hyperthyroidism patients and 17 patients who later progressed to ophthalmopathy tested prospective prediction of ophthalmopathy. TCR V-J signatures able to tell the groups apart were searched for in a discovery cohort of 90 to 100 patients, of whom more than 40 had Graves' ophthalmopathy and 55 to 65 had stable Graves' hyperthyroidism. The paper reports TCR Vbeta CDR3 sequencing of roughly 140 peripheral blood samples: some 41 ophthalmopathy, 75 to 80 hyperthyroidism and 17 progressor patients. After blood sampling, hyperthyroidism patients were treated with methimazole at a starting dose of 30 mg daily, and ophthalmopathy patients were treated with high-dose intravenous methylprednisolone.

Broad study findings and their caveats: Sample size was not statistically predetermined, and investigators were not blinded to group allocation. Ophthalmopathy was separated from stable hyperthyroidism by a 13 V-J signature model, with about 86% sensitivity and about 84% specificity obtained in cross-validation and 80%/75% obtained in testing. Most expanded thyroid clonotypes (frequency above 0.001) were also detected in blood, suggesting blood repertoires may reflect thyroid immune responses. In validation, progression to ophthalmopathy was predicted by the model with 70% to 71% sensitivity and roughly 76% specificity, a median of 6.5 months before onset.

The germline V gene gives CDR1 as MDHEN and CDR2 as SYDVKM. There are 17 amino acids in the CDR3, from cysteine to phenylalanine inclusive. Here the CDR3 DNA is all that survives: 51 bases in frame from base 1. Relative to germline, V is 2 bases shorter and J is 0 bases shorter, with 14 bases between their ends. Amplification of TCR beta CDR3 regions was carried out from RNA transcripts. The TCR CDR3 was subjected to a first round of RT-PCR using the HTBI primer set and the Qiagen OneStep RT-PCR kit. Libraries were constructed in a second round of multiplex PCR, after which size selection and purification were performed. Paired-end sequencing of the libraries was performed with 100 bp reads on an Illumina HiSeq2000. On the authors' methods: SOAPnuke was used to process the raw data, with reads discarded if the reads contained adapters or uncalled bases, had a mean Phred below 15, or lacked an exact constant-primer or identifier match. High-quality paired reads were merged using COPE v1.2.5, and each unique nucleotide sequence was defined as a clonotype. MiTCR v1.1 was used to align clonotypes to the IMGT TRBV, TRBD and TRBJ reference segments. The analysis included only V-J combinations with a frequency above 0.0001, which together covered around 99% of the repertoires. A TCS score was defined as the ratio between F50 (clonal expansion) and ExV (chaos), using BLOSUM62-based TCRdist between CDR3 peptides within each V-J. Welch's t-statistics and random forest reduced several hundred V-J features to 10 to 15, which were used in a naive Bayes classifier (R e1071). The public sequencing data were trimmed at Q25 with fastp and processed into clonotypes with MiXCR by TCRdb, which kept only in-frame beta chains. Rows with a matching CDR3 protein are joined into one entry that keeps the most common DNA and genes. These V and J calls derive from TCRdb rather than the authors' analysis. This sample holds approximately 690,000 distinct CDR3 sequences; roughly 20% were observed only once. The ten top clones hold 30% to 40% of the sample.

In the ophthalmopathy patients, disease was moderately to severely active, with a Clinical Activity Score of 3 or more, a NOSPECS grade of 4 or more, and a duration of less than 3 months. Patients with uncontrolled infections, other autoimmune diseases, pregnancy or lactation were excluded. Diagnoses were established on the basis of clinical symptoms, serum thyroxine and TRAb, thyroid ultrasound, and orbital computed tomography. Ficoll-Paque density gradient centrifugation was used to isolate PBMCs from 8.5 to 10 ml of fresh peripheral blood. Total RNA was extracted with Trizol reagent, and quality was checked on an Agilent 2100 Bioanalyzer. This clonotype was detected many times. Its antigen remains undetermined. Base qualities are missing; no much larger clone stands one base away.

Sequencing input: blood. The sequence derives from a man aged 25 to 40 with Graves' ophthalmopathy. The sequence joins TRBV28 to TRBJ1-5; TRBD1 is possibly the D segment (5 matching bases). At the DNA level, the sequence is TGTGCCAGCAGTTTAGGGGGAGCCGGGTATAGCAATCAGCCCCAGCATTTT. It codes for CASSLGGAGYSNQPQHF. Here the CDR3 is joined to the reference TRBV28 and TRBJ1-5 genes, and the full variable domain is: DVKVTQSSRYLVKRTGEKVFLECVQDMDHENMFWYRQDPGLGLRLIYFSYDVKMKEKGDIPEGYSVSREKKERFSLILESASTNQTSMYLCASSLGGAGYSNQPQHFGDGTRLSIL.